This TCR beta chain was captured in a study of blood T cell repertoires in COVID-19. Study-wide context: The United States, Italy and Spain provided the acute and convalescent COVID-19 samples. From T cells, B-cell-depleted T cells, or PBMCs came the material, which was cDNA or gDNA.

Germline CDR1 SGHTA, CDR2 FQGNSA. V lost 0 bases and J 5 bases, leaving 7 bases between the germline ends. This CDR3 contains 13 residues. Under the authors' procedure: Scientists estimated how many nucleated cells there were by amplifying reference gene primers. TCRdb's table, derived via immunoSEQ multiplex PCR, lists solely in-frame clones and lacks some. V and J calls and clone size are as listed in that table; D and trimming were resolved from the DNA. The data show about 200,000 clones, 85% seen once. Sequencing was carried out using peripheral blood. The V and J genes are TRBV7-2 and TRBJ2-5, with D possibly matching TRBD1 (5 bases). The sequence came from a woman of 80 years or more with acute or convalescent COVID-19. The CDR3 loop reads CASSLAPGETQYF. The CDR3 DNA follows: TGTGCCAGCAGCTTAGCCCCAGGGGAGACCCAGTACTTC.